This TCR beta chain was captured by sequencing in a study of molecular identifiers for immune sequencing clone quantification (dated by TCRdb to between 2018 and 2020). Concerning the study at large: For a replicate experiment, RNA from roughly 20,000 or 100,000 naive CD8 T cells was divided into five aliquots, and four of the five aliquots were sequenced. This methods study used CD8 T cells to benchmark TCR RNA copy counting and molecular-identifier clustering-based TCR repertoire sequencing (MIDCIRS). Findings and caveats that apply to the study as a whole: Highly expanded clone sizes could be underestimated because identical TCR molecules may share a barcode. When barcode sub-clustering was not used, chimeric consensus sequences inflated TCR diversity, with chimeras reaching as high as 47%. A single cell's worth of spiked-in Jurkat TCR RNA was reported detectable even among one million naive CD8 T cells. Spiked-in Jurkat TCR RNA (approximately eleven copies' worth), which is not part of the donor repertoire, was contained in the naive libraries. Modeling estimated around 3.2 recovered TCR RNA copies per cell, compared with about 10 by digital PCR, which implies 30% to 35% capture efficiency. In CMV-specific effector cells, clones with more than 20 RNA copies accounted for over 97% of molecules, whereas in naive cells such clones accounted for under 1%.

Libraries came from PCR. The sequencer listed for this sample is Illumina HiSeq 4000. Bulk TCR libraries were made following a previously described method, with the TCR primers given in Table S5. Total RNA was purified with the Qiagen AllPrep DNA/RNA kit. Before analysis, reads from multiple sequencing runs of the same library were pooled. From the authors' description of their analysis: Reads were retained only if an exact TCR constant sequence was present, and the retained reads were trimmed to 150 nt and grouped according to their 12-nt molecular barcodes. Reads within each barcode group were sub-clustered using a 15% Levenshtein threshold, and quality-weighted consensus sequences were constructed for each RNA molecule. Non-functional sequences were filtered out, along with any lower-count sequence sitting one edit away from another sequence. Barcode sub-clusters with fewer than 20% of the maximum read count were removed, based on fitting two negative binomial distributions. TCRdb handled the public reads itself, with Q25 trimming in fastp and clone calling in MiXCR, and kept productive beta chains. For every CDR3 protein sequence, its rows merge into one entry that carries the most common genes and DNA. TCRdb's processing, not the authors' own work, is the source of the V and J calls. The sample profile shows just under 650,000 distinct CDR3 sequences; roughly 21% of them were found once. Clones ranked in the top ten supply about 0.9% of the sample.

CDR1 and CDR2 are read off the germline V gene as WSHSY and SAAADI. CDR3 length: 11 amino acids, cysteine to phenylalanine. Left in the record is the CDR3 DNA by itself, 33 bases read in frame from the first base. V lost 0 bases and J lost 7 bases; the stretch between them is 3 bases long. Libraries of naive CD8 T cells were built from anywhere between roughly 17,000 and 1,100,000 sorted cells, with 10%, 30% or 50% of the purified RNA used. On a BD FACSAria II, naive CD8 T cells were FACS-sorted as CD8+CD4-CCR7+CD45RA+ and collected into RLT Plus buffer. Detection sensitivity was tested by spiking Jurkat RNA equal to about eleven TCR copies' worth into samples containing about 20,000-1,000,000 naive CD8 T cells. Enrichment of CD8 T cells was performed with RosetteSep CD8+ T Cell Enrichment Cocktail and Ficoll-Paque, after which ACK red cell lysis was carried out. The table lists this clonotype with many counts. Its antigen has not been determined. The sample holds no much larger clone one base away, and base qualities are not on file.

Source material: naive CD8+ T cells from blood, with Jurkat cell RNA spiked in. Per the publication, the cell subset or site label means: FACS-sorted CD8+CD4-CCR7+CD45RA+ naive T cells. The chain uses TRBV10-2 and TRBJ1-1, with no confidently assigned D gene. The TCR sequence derives from a human donor in good health. Some libraries in this study had Jurkat cell RNA spiked in. The CDR3 sequence is CASSESYEAFF. The nucleotide sequence reads as follows: TGCGCCAGCAGTGAGTCGTATGAAGCTTTCTTT.